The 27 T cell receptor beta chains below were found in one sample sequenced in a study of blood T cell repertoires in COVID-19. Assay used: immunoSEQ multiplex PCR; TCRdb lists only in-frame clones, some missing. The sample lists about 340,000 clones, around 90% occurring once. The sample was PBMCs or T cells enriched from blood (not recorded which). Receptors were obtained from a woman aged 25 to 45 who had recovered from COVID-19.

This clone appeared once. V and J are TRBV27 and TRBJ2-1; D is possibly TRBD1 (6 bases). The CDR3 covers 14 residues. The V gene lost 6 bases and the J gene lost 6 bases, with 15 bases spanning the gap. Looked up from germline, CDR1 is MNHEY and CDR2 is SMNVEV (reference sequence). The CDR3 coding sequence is TGTGCCAGCAGACCCCAGATGACAGGCAATGAGCAGTTCTTC. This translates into CASRPQMTGNEQFF.

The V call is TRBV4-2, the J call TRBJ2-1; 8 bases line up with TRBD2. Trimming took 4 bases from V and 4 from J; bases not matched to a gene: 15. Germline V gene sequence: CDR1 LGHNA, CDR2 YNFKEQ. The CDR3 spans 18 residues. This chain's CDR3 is CASSLNRGRAGVYNEQFF. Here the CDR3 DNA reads TGTGCCAGCAGCCTCAATCGAGGGCGAGCGGGGGTTTACAATGAGCAGTTCTTC.

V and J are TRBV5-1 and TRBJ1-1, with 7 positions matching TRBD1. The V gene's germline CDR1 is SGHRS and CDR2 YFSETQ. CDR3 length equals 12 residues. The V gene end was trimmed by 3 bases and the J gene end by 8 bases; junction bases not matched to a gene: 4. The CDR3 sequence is CASSSQGQEAFF. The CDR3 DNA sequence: TGCGCCAGCAGCTCACAGGGGCAAGAAGCTTTCTTT.

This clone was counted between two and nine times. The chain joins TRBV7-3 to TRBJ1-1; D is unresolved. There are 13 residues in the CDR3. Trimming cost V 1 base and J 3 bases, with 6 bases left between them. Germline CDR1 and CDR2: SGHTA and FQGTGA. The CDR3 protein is CASSLREDTEAFF. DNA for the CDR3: TGTGCCAGCAGCTTAAGAGAGGACACTGAAGCTTTCTTT.

The CDR3 DNA reads as TGCGCCAGCAGCCCGATTGGGAGAAGTTTTAGCTACGAGCAGTACTTC. It codes for CASSPIGRSFSYEQYF. The chain joins TRBV4-1 to TRBJ2-7, with TRBD2 as a possible D gene (5 bases). V was clipped by 4 bases and J by 3 bases, with 19 bases between them. The CDR3 length is 16 residues. In germline, CDR1 is MGHRA, CDR2 YSYEKL.

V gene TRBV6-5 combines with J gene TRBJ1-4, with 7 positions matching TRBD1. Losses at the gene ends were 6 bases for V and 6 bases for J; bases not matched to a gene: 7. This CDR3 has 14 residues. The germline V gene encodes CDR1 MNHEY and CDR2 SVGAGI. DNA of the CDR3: TGTGCCAGCAGGCCTACAGGGGTGGATGAAAAACTGTTTTTT. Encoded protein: CASRPTGVDEKLFF.

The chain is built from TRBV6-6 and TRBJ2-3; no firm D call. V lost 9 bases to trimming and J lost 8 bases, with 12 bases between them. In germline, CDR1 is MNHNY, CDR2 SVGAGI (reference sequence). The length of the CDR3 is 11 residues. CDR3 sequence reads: CASIGFGTQYF. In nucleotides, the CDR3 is TGTGCCAGTATCGGTTTTGGTACGCAGTATTTT.

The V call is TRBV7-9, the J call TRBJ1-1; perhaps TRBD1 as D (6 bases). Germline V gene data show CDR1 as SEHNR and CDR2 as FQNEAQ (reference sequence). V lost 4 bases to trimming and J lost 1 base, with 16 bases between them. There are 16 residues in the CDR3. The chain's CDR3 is CASSSSLEGGNTEAFF. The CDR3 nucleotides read TGTGCCAGCAGCTCATCACTAGAAGGGGGGAACACTGAAGCTTTCTTT.

In DNA form, the CDR3 reads TGTGCCAGCAGGGAACAGGGGTCGGGCGAGACCCAGTACTTC. As protein: CASREQGSGETQYF. The chain couples TRBV13 to TRBJ2-5, with TRBD1 matching over 7 bases. The trim removed 6 bases at V and 5 bases at J, leaving 9 bases unmatched. Germline loops: CDR1 PRHDT, CDR2 FYEKMQ (reference sequence). The CDR3 has 14 residues. Drawing the rest from reference TRBV13 and TRBJ2-5, the complete variable domain is AAGVIQSPRHLIKEKRETATLKCYPIPRHDTVYWYQQGPGQDPQFLISFYEKMQSDKGSIPDRFSAQQFSDYHSELNMSSLELGDSALYFCASREQGSGETQYFGPGTRLLVL.

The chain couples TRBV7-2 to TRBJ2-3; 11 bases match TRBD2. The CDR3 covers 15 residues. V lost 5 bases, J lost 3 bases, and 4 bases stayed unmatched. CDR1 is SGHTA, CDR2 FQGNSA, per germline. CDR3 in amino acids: CASSGRLAGTDTQYF. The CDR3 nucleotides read TGTGCCAGCAGCGGTCGACTAGCGGGAACAGATACGCAGTATTTT.

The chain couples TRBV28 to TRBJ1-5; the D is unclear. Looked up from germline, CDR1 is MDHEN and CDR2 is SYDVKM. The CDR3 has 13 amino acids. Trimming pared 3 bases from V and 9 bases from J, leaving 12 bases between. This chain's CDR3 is CASSLRVGRPQHF. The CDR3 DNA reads TGTGCCAGCAGTTTGAGGGTAGGGCGGCCCCAGCATTTT. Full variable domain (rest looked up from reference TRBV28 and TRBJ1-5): DVKVTQSSRYLVKRTGEKVFLECVQDMDHENMFWYRQDPGLGLRLIYFSYDVKMKEKGDIPEGYSVSREKKERFSLILESASTNQTSMYLCASSLRVGRPQHFGDGTRLSIL.

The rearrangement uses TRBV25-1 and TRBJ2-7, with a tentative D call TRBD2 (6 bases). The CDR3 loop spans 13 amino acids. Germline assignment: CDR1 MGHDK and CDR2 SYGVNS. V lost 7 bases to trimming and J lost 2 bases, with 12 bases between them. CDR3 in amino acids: CASNRENTYEQYF. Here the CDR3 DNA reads TGTGCCAGCAACCGGGAGAATACCTACGAGCAGTACTTC.

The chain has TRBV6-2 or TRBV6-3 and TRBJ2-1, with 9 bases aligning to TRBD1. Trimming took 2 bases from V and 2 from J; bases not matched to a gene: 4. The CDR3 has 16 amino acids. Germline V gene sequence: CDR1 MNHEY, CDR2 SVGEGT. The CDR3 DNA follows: TGTGCCAGCAGTTACAACCGGGACAGGGCCTACAATGAGCAGTTCTTC. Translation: CASSYNRDRAYNEQFF.

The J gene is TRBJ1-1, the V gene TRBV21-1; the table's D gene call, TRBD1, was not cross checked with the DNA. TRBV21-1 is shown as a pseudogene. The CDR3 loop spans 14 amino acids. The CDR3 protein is CASSRGQGYTEAFF. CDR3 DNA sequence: TGTGCCAGCAGCAGGGGGCAGGGCTACACTGAAGCTTTCTTT.

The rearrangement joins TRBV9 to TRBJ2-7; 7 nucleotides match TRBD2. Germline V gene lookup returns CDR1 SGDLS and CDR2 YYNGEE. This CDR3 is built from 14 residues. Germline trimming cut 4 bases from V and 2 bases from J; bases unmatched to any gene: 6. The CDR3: CASSHGGGPYEQYF. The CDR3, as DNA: TGTGCCAGCAGCCACGGGGGAGGGCCCTACGAGCAGTACTTC.

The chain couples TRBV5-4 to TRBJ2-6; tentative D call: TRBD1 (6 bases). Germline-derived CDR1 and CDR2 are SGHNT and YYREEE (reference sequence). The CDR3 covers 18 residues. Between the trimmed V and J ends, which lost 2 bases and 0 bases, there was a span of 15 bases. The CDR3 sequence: CASSLSGRGISGANVLTF. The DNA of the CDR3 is TGTGCCAGCAGCTTAAGCGGCAGGGGTATCTCTGGGGCCAACGTCCTGACTTTC.

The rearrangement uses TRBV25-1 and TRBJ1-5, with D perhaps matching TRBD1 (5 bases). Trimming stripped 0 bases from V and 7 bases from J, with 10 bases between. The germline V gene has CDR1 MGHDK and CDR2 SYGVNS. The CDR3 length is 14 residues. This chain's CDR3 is CASSEYRARQPQHF. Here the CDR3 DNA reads TGTGCCAGCAGTGAATACAGGGCTCGACAGCCCCAGCATTTT.

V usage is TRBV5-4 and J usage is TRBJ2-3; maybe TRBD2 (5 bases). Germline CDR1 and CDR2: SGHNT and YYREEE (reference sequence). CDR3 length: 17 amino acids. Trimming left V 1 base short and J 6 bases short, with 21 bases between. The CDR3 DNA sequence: TGTGCCAGCAGCTTGAATAGCGCGGGTTATAGTCCGGATACGCAGTATTTT. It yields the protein CASSLNSAGYSPDTQYF. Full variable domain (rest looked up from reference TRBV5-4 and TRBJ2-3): ETGVTQSPTHLIKTRGQQVTLRCSSQSGHNTVSWYQQALGQGPQFIFQYYREEENGRGNFPPRFSGLQFPNYSSELNVNALELDDSALYLCASSLNSAGYSPDTQYFGPGTRLTVL.

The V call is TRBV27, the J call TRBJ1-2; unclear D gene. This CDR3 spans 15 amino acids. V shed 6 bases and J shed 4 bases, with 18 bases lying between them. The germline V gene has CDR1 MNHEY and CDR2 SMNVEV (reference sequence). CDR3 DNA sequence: TGTGCCAGCAGCACGTCCGTCCTATCTAGCTATGGCTACACCTTC. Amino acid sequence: CASSTSVLSSYGYTF.

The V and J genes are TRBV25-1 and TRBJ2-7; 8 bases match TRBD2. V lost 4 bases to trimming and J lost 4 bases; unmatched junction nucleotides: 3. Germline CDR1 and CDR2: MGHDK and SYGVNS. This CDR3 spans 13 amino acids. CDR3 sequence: CASSAAGAYEQYF. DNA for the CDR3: TGTGCCAGCAGTGCAGCGGGAGCGTACGAGCAGTACTTC.

CDR3 amino acids: CASSYTSGTDTQYF. CDR3 in DNA: TGTGCCAGTAGTTATACTAGCGGCACAGATACGCAGTATTTT. This chain connects TRBV19 to TRBJ2-3, with 7 bases aligning to TRBD2. CDR1 is LNHDA and CDR2 is SQIVND in the germline V gene (reference sequence). The CDR3 consists of 14 residues. V lost 5 bases, J lost 1 base, and 3 bases stayed unmatched. Looking up the rest from reference TRBV19 and TRBJ2-3 gives the full variable domain: DGGITQSPKYLFRKEGQNVTLSCEQNLNHDAMYWYRQDPGQGLRLIYYSQIVNDFQKGDIAEGYSVSREKKESFPLTVTSAQKNPTAFYLCASSYTSGTDTQYFGPGTRLTVL.

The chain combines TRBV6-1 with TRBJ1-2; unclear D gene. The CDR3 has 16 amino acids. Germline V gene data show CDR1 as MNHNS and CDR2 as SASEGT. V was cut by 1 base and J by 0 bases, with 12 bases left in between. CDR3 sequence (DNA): TGTGCCAGCAGTGAAGTTGAACAGAGAGCTAACTATGGCTACACCTTC. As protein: CASSEVEQRANYGYTF.

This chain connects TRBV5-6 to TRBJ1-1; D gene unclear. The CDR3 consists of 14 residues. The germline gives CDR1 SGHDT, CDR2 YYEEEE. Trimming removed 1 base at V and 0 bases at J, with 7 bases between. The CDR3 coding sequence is TGTGCCAGCAGCTTGCTCAGAATGAACACTGAAGCTTTCTTT. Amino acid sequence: CASSLLRMNTEAFF.

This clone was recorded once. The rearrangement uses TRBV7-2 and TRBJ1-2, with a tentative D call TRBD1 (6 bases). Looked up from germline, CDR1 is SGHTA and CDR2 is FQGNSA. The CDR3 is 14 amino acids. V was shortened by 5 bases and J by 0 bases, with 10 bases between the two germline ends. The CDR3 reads CASSAYRANYGYTF. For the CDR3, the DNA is TGTGCCAGCAGCGCATACAGGGCTAACTATGGCTACACCTTC. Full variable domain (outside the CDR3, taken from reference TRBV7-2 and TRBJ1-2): GAGVSQSPSNKVTEKGKDVELRCDPISGHTALYWYRQSLGQGLEFLIYFQGNSAPDKSGLPSDRFSAERTGGSVSTLTIQRTQQEDSAVYLCASSAYRANYGYTFGSGTRLTVV.

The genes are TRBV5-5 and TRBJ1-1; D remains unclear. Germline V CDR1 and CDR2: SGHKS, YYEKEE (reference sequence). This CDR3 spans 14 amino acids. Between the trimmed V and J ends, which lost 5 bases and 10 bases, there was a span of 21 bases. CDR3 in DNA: TGTGCCAGCAGGCTCGTGGGTGGCGGGCCGGGAGCTTTCTTT. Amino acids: CASRLVGGGPGAFF.

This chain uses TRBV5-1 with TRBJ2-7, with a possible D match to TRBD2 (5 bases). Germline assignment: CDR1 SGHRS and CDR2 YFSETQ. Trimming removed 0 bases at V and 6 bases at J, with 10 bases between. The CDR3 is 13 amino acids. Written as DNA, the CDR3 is TGCGCCAGCAGCTTGGCCGGGATGTCCGAGCAGTACTTC. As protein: CASSLAGMSEQYF.

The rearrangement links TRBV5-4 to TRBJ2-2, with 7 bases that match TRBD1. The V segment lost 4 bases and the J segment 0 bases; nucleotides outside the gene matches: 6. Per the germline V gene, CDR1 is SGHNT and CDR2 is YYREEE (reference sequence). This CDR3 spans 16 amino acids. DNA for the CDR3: TGTGCCAGCAGCGTAGGACAGGCGACGAACACCGGGGAGCTGTTTTTT. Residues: CASSVGQATNTGELFF.